These 6 T cell receptor beta chains originate from one sample sequenced in a study of CD8 T cells in Susac syndrome. The authors reverse transcribed roughly 0.5 to 1 ug RNA with random hexamers. MiXCR, applied by TCRdb to the immunoSEQ multiplex PCR reads, yields one record per CDR3 protein. This table has 200,000 to 250,000 distinct CDR3 sequences, roughly 93% appearing once. The source material was CD4+ T cells from PBMCs. The receptors derive from a human donor with Susac syndrome.

V gene TRBV20-1 combines with J gene TRBJ2-1, with TRBD1 identical over 10 bases. The CDR3 consists of 17 residues. J lost 1 base, V lost 7 bases, and 13 bases had no gene match. From germline, CDR1 is DFQATT and CDR2 SNEGSKA (reference sequence). The DNA for the CDR3 is TGCAGTGGAACTGGGACAGGGGCTTCCCGATCCTACAATGAGCAGTTCTTC. Amino acid sequence: CSGTGTGASRSYNEQFF.

The genes are TRBV3-1 and TRBJ2-1, with TRBD1 identical over 9 bases. From germline, CDR1 is LGHDT and CDR2 YNNKEL (reference sequence). V lost 1 base to trimming and J lost 8 bases; unmatched junction nucleotides: 6. There are 15 residues in the CDR3. Here the CDR3 reads CASSQGGQGEDEQFF. Written as DNA, the CDR3 is TGTGCCAGCAGCCAAGGGGGACAGGGTGAGGATGAGCAGTTCTTC.

The chain employs TRBV5-1 and TRBJ1-1; 7 positions agree with TRBD1. Germline V gene data show CDR1 as SGHRS and CDR2 as YFSETQ. The CDR3 spans 14 residues. V was pared by 0 bases and J by 3 bases, with 2 bases of the junction left unmatched. The CDR3 reads CASSLARGYTEAFF. For the CDR3, the DNA is TGCGCCAGCAGCTTGGCCAGGGGGTACACTGAAGCTTTCTTT.

V usage is TRBV30 and J usage is TRBJ2-3; D uncertain. Per germline, CDR1 GTSNPN and CDR2 SVGIG (reference sequence). This CDR3 contains 11 residues. V dropped 3 bases and J dropped 6 bases, with 7 bases sitting between them. CDR3 sequence (DNA): TGTGCCTGGAGAAGGTCCGATACGCAGTATTTT. Amino acid sequence: CAWRRSDTQYF.

The chain uses TRBV25-1 and TRBJ2-3; no clear D gene. V lost 3 bases to trimming and J lost 0 bases, with 10 bases between them. The CDR3 runs to 15 residues. CDR1 is MGHDK, CDR2 SYGVNS, per germline. DNA for the CDR3: TGTGCCAGCAGTGAGGGAATCCCTAGCACAGATACGCAGTATTTT. The encoded protein is CASSEGIPSTDTQYF. The full variable domain, completed using reference TRBV25-1 and TRBJ2-3, is EADIYQTPRYLVIGTGKKITLECSQTMGHDKMYWYQQDPGMELHLIHYSYGVNSTEKGDLSSESTVSRIRTEHFPLTLESARPSHTSQYLCASSEGIPSTDTQYFGPGTRLTVL.

V and J are TRBV30 and TRBJ1-5, with D possibly matching TRBD1 (5 bases). The CDR3 contains 15 residues. Germline V gives CDR1 GTSNPN, CDR2 SVGIG (reference sequence). V lost 8 bases to trimming and J lost 4 bases, with 21 bases between them. As DNA, the CDR3 is TGTGCCCTATCCCTGGCCAGGGCAGGGAATCAGCCCCAGCATTTT. This codes for CALSLARAGNQPQHF.